What follows is one TCR beta chain and its context. The data stem from a study of blood T cell repertoires in COVID-19. About the study: Italy, Spain and the United States were the sources of the convalescent and acute COVID-19 samples. T cells, B-cell-depleted T cells, or PBMCs provided the cDNA or gDNA that served as material.

This CDR3 is 16 amino acids long. Germline loops: CDR1 SGHNT, CDR2 YYREEE (reference sequence). The trim removed 0 bases at V and 0 bases at J, leaving 3 bases unmatched. Source study methods: Quantification of nucleated cells was approximated via reference gene primer amplification. Assay used: immunoSEQ multiplex PCR; TCRdb lists only in-frame clones, some missing. The DNA gave D and trimming, while V, J and clone size come from that table. This sample has 50,000 to 85,000 clones, with approximately 90% found just once. The sequence came from a human donor in a cohort sampled during active COVID-19. The sequenced sample was peripheral blood. The gene calls are TRBV5-4 and TRBJ2-4, with 7 bases matching TRBD1. CDR3 loop: CASSLARQGAKNIQYF. CDR3 nucleotides: TGTGCCAGCAGCTTGGCCCGACAGGGAGCCAAAAACATTCAGTACTTC. Filled out from reference TRBV5-4 and TRBJ2-4, the complete variable domain reads ETGVTQSPTHLIKTRGQQVTLRCSSQSGHNTVSWYQQALGQGPQFIFQYYREEENGRGNFPPRFSGLQFPNYSSELNVNALELDDSALYLCASSLARQGAKNIQYFGAGTRLSVL.